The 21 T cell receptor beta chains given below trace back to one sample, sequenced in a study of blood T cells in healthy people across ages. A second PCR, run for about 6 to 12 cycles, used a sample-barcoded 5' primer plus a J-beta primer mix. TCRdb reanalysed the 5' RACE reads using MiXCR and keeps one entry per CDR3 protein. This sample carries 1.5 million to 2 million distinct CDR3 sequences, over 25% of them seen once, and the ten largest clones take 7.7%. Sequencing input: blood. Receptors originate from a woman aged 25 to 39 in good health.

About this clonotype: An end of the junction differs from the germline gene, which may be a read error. CDR3 region: CAWSVGLPANTGEPFF. For the CDR3, the DNA is TGTGCCTGGAGTGTGGGTCTCCCCGCGAACACCGGGGAGCCGTTTTTT. The chain uses TRBV30 and TRBJ2-2; D is possibly TRBD2 (5 bases). Germline-derived CDR1 and CDR2 are GTSNPN and SVGIG (reference sequence). This CDR3 has 16 amino acids. Based on the CDR3 plus reference TRBV30 and TRBJ2-2, the full variable domain is SQTIHQWPATLVQPVGSPLSLECTVEGTSNPNLYWYRQAAGRGLQLLFYSVGIGQISSEVPQNLSASRPQDRQFILSSKKLLLSDSGFYLCAWSVGLPANTGEPFFGEGSRLTVL.

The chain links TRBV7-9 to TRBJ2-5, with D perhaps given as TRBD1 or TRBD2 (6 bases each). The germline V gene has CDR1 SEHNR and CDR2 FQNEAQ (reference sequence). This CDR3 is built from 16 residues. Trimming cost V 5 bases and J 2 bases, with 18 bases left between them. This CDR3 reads CASSPRGASVQETQYF. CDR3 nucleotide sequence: TGTGCCAGCAGCCCAAGGGGGGCTAGCGTTCAAGAGACCCAGTACTTC.

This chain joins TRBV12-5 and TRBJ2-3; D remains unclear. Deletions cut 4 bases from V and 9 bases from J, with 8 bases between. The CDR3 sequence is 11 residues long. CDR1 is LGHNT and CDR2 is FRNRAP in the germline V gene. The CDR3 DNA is TGTGCTAGTGGTTGGAGTGACACGCAGTATTTT. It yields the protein CASGWSDTQYF.

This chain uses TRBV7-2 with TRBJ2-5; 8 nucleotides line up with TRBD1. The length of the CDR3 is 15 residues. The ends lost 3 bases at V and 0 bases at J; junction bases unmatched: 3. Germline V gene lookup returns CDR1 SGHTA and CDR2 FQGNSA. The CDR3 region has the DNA TGTGCCAGCAGCTTGAACAGGGGGTACCAAGAGACCCAGTACTTC. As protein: CASSLNRGYQETQYF.

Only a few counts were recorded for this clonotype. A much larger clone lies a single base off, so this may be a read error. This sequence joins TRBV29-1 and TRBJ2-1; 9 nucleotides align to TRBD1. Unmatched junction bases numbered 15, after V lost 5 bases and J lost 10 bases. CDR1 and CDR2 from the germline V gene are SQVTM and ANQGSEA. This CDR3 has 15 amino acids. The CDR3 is CSVRPWGTGSYEQFF. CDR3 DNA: TGCAGCGTTCGCCCCTGGGGGACAGGGTCCTACGAGCAGTTCTTC.

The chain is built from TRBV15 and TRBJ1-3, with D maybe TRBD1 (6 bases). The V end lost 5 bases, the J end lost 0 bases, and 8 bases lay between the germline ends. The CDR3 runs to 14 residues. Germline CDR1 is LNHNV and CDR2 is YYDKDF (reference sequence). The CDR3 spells CATSPGDSGNTIYF. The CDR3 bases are TGTGCCACCAGCCCAGGGGACTCTGGAAACACCATATATTTT.

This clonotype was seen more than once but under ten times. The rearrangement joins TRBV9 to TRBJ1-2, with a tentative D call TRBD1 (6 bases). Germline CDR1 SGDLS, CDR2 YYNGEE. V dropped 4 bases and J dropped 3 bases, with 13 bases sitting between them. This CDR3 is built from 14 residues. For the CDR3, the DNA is TGTGCCAGCAGCCCGCGGGGACAAGACTATGGCTACACCTTC. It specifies CASSPRGQDYGYTF.

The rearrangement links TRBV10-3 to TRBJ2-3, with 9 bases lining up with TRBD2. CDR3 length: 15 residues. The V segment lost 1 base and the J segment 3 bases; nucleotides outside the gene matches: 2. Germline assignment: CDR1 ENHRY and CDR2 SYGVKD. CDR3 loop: CAISEYSGRTDTQYF. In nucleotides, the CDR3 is TGTGCCATCAGTGAGTACAGCGGGAGGACAGATACGCAGTATTTT.

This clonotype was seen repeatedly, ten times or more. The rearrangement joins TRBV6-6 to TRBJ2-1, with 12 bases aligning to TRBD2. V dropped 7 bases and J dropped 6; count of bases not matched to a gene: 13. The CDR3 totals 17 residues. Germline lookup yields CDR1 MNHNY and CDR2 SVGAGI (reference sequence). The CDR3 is CASKESSGRGGGNEQFF. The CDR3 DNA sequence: TGTGCCAGCAAGGAGTCTAGCGGGAGGGGGGGAGGCAATGAGCAGTTCTTC.

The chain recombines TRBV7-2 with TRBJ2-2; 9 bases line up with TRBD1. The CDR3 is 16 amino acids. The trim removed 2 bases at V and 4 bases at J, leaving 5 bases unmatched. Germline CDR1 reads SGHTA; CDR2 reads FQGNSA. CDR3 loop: CASSLRGQGGTGELFF. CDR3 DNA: TGTGCCAGCAGCTTAAGGGGACAGGGTGGCACCGGGGAGCTGTTTTTT. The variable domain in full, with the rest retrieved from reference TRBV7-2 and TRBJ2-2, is GAGVSQSPSNKVTEKGKDVELRCDPISGHTALYWYRQSLGQGLEFLIYFQGNSAPDKSGLPSDRFSAERTGGSVSTLTIQRTQQEDSAVYLCASSLRGQGGTGELFFGEGSRLTVL.

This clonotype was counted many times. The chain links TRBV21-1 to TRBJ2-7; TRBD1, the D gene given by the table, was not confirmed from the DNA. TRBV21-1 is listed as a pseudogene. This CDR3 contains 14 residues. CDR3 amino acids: CATTMRDTDDEQYF. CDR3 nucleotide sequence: TGTGCCACCACGATGAGGGACACGGACGACGAGCAGTACTTC.

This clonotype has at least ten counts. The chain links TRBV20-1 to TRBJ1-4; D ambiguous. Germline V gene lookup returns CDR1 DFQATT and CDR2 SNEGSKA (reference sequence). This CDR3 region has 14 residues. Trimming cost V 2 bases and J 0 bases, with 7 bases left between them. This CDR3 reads CSARTGATNEKLFF. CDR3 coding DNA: TGCAGTGCTAGAACGGGTGCAACTAATGAAAAACTGTTTTTT.

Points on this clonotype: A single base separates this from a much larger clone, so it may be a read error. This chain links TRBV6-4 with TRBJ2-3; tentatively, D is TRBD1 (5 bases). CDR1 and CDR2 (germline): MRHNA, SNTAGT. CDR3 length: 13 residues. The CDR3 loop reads CASSDDTTGTQYF. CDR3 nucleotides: TGTGCCAGCAGTGACGACACCACAGGTACGCAGTATTTT.

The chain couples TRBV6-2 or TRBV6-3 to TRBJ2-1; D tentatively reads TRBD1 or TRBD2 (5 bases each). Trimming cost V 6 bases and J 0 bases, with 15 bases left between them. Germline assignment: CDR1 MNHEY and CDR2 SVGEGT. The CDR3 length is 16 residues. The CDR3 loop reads CASRTRDADSYNEQFF. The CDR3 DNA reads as TGTGCCAGCAGAACCCGGGACGCCGACTCCTACAATGAGCAGTTCTTC.

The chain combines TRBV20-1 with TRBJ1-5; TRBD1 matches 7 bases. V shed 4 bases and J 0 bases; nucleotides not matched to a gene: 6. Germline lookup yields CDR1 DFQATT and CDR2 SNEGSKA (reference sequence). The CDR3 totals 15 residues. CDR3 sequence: CSAMDRSLSNQPQHF. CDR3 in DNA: TGCAGTGCTATGGACAGGTCGCTTAGCAATCAGCCCCAGCATTTT.

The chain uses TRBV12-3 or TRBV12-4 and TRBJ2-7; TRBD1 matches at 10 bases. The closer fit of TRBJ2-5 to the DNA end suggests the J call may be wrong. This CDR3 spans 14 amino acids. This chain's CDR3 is CASMTGGNGETQYF. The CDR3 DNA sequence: TGTGCCAGCATGACAGGGGGCAATGGGGAGACCCAGTACTTC.

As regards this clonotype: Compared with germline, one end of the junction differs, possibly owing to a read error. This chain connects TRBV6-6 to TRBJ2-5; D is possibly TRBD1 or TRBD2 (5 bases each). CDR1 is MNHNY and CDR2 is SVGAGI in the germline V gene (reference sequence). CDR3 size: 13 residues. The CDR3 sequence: CASGYLELGEQYF. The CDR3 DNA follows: TGTGCCAGCGGTTACTTGGAACTGGGGGAGCAGTACTTC.

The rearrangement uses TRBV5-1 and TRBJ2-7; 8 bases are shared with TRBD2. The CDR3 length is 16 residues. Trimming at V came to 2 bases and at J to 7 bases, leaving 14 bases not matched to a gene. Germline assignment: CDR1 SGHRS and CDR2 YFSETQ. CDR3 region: CASSLSGTRVENEQYF. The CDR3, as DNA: TGCGCCAGCAGCTTATCCGGGACTAGAGTCGAGAATGAGCAGTACTTC.

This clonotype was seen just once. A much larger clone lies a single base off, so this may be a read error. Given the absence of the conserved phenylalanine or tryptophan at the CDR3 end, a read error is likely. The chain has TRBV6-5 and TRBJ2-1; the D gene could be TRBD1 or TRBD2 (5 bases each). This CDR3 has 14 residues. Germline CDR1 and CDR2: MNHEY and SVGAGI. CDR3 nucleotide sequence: TGTGCTTCCAACCGTGAGGGGATACACAATGAGCAGTTCTTG. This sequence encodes CASNREGIHNEQFL.

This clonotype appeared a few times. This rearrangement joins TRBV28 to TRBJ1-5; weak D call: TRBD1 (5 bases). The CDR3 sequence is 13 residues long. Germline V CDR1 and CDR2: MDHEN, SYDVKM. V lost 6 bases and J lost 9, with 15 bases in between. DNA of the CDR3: TGTGCCAGCAGCCTACCACCCGGGGGGCCCCAGCATTTT. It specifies CASSLPPGGPQHF.

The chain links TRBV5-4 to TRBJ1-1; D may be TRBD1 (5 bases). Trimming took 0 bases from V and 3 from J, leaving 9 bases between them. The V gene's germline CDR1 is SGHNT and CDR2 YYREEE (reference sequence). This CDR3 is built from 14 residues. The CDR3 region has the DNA TGTGCCAGCAGCTTGGATCTAGGGGACACTGAAGCTTTCTTT. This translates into CASSLDLGDTEAFF.